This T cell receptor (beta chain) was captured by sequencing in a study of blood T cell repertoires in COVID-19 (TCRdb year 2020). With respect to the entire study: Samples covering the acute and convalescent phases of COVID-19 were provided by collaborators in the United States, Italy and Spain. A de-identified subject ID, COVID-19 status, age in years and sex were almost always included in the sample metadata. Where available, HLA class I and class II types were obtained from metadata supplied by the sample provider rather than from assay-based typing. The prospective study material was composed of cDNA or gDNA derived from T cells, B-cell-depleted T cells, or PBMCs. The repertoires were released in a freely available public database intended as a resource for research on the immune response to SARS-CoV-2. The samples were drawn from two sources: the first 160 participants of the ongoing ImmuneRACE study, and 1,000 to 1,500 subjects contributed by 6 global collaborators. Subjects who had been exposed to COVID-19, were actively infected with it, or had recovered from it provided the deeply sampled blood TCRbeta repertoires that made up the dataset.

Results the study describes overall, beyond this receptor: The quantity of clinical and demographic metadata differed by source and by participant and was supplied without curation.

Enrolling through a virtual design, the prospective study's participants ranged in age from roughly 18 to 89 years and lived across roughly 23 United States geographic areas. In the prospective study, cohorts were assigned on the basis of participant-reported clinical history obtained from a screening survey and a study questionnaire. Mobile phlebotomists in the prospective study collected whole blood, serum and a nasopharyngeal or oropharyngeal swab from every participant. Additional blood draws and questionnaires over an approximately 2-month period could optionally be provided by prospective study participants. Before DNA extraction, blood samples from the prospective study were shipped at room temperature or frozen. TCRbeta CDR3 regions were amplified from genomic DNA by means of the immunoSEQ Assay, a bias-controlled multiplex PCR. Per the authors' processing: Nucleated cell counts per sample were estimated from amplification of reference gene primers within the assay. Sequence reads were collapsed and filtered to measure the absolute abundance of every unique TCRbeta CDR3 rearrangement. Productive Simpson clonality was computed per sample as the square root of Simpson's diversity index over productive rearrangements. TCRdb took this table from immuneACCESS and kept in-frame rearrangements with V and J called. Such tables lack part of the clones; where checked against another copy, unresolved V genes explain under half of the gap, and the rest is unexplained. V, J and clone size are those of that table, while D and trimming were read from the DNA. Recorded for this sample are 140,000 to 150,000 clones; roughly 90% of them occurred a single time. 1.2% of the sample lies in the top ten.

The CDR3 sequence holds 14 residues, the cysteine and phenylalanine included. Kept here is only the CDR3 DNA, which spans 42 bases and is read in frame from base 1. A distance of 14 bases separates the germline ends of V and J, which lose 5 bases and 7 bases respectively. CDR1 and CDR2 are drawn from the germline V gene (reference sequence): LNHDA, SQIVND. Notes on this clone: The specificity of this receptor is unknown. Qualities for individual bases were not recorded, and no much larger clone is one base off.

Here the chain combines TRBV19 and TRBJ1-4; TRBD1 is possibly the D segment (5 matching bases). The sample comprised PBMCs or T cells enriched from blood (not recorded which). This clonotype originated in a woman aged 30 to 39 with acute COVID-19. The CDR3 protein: CASSSRGSSEKLFF. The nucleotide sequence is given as TGTGCCAGTAGTTCAAGGGGTTCTAGTGAAAAACTGTTTTTT.